This TCR beta chain was obtained from a study of shared clonotypes between healthy human individuals. This clone was observed a few times. Different DNA sequences within this sample yield the same CDR3. The V gene lost 5 bases and the J gene lost 8 bases, with 9 bases spanning the gap. Germline lookup yields CDR1 SEHNR and CDR2 FQNEAQ (reference sequence). The CDR3 spans 11 residues. Naive CD8 cells were CD45RO-negative, positively selected for CCR7, excluding terminally differentiated effector memory CD45RA+ cells. Generated by immunoSEQ multiplex PCR, the TCRdb table keeps only in-frame clones and is missing some. The sample has about 2.1 million clones, around 93% seen once.

This clonotype originated in a man aged 18 to 35 in good health. Some clones in this sample may be carry-over from other donors' samples. The sequenced sample consisted of naive CD8+ T cells from PBMCs. This chain joins TRBV7-9 and TRBJ1-1, with D perhaps TRBD1 (6 bases). Written as DNA, the CDR3 is TGTGCCAGCAGCCAGGGGACAGAAGCTTTCTTT. Translated, it gives CASSQGTEAFF.